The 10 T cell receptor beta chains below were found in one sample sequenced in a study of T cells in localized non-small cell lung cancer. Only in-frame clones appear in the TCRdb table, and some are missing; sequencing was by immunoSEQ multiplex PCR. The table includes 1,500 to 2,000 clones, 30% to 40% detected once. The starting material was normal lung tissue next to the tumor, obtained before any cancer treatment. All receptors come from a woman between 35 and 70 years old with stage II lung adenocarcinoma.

CDR3 in amino acids: CASSRPGESQPQHF. CDR3 DNA: TGTGCCAGCTCTCGCCCGGGGGAGAGTCAGCCCCAGCATTTT. This chain links TRBV18 with TRBJ1-5; D may be TRBD1 (5 bases). Germline assignment: CDR1 KGHSH and CDR2 LQKENI. The CDR3 runs to 14 residues. Trimming took 6 bases from V and 6 from J, leaving 15 bases between them. The full variable domain, completed using reference TRBV18 and TRBJ1-5, is NAGVMQNPRHLVRRRGQEARLRCSPMKGHSHVYWYRQLPEEGLKFMVYLQKENIIDESGMPKERFSAEFPKEGPSILRIQQVVRGDSAAYFCASSRPGESQPQHFGDGTRLSIL.

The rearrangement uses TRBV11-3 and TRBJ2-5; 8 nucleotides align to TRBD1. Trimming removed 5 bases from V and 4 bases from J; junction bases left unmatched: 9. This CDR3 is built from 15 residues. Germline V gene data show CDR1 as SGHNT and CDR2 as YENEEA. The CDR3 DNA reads TGTGCCAGCAGCACCCGGGACAGGAGGGGAGAGACCCAGTACTTC. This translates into CASSTRDRRGETQYF.

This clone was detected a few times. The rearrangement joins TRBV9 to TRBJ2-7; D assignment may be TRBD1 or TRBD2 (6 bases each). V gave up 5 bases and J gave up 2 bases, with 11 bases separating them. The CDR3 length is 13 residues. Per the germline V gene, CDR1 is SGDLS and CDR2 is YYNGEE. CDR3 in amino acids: CASSGGHPYEQYF. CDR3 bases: TGTGCCAGCAGTGGGGGGCACCCCTACGAGCAGTACTTC.

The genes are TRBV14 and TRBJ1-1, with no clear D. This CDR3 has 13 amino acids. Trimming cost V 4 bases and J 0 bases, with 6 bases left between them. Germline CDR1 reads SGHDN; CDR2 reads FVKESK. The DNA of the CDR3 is TGTGCCAGCAGCCCTTTTCTGAACACTGAAGCTTTCTTT. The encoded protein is CASSPFLNTEAFF.

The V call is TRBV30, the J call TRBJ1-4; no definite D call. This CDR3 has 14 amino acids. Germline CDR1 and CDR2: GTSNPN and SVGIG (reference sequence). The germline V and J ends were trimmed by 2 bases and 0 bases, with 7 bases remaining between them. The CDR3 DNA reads TGTGCCTGGAGTCCCTCTTCAACTAATGAAAAACTGTTTTTT. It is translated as CAWSPSSTNEKLFF.

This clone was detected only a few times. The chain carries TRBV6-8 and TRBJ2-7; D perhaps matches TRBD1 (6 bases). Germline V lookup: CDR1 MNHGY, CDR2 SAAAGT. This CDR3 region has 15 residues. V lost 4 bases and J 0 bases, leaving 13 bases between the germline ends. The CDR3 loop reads CASSLGQGPSYEQYF. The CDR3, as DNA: TGTGCCAGCAGTTTGGGGCAGGGGCCCTCCTACGAGCAGTACTTC.

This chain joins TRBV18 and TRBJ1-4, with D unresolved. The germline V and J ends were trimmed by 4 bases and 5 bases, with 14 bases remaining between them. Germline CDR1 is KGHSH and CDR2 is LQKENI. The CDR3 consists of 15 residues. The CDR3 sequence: CASSRTSRLNEKLFF. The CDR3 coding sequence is TGTGCCAGCTCACGGACCTCCCGATTAAATGAAAAACTGTTTTTT.

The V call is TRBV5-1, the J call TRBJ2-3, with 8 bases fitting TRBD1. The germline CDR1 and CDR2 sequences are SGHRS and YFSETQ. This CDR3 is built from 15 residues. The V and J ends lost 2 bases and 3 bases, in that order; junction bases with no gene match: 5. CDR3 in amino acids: CASSFTGGSTDTQYF. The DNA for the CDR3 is TGCGCCAGCAGCTTCACAGGGGGATCAACAGATACGCAGTATTTT.

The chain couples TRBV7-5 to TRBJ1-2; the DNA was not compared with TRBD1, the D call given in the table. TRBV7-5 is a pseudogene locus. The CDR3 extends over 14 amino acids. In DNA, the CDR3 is TGTGCCAGCAGCTTAAACCCAGGAAAAGGTGGCTACACCTTC. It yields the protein CASSLNPGKGGYTF.

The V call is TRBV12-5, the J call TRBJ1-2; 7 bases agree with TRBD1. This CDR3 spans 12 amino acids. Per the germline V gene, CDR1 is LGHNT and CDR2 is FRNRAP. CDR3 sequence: CASGQSNYGYTF. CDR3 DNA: TGTGCCTCGGGACAGTCGAACTATGGCTACACCTTC.